These 28 T cell receptor beta chains were sequenced from one sample in a study of OX40 agonist ivuxolimab in advanced cancers. Produced via immunoSEQ multiplex PCR; TCRdb's table is partial and in-frame only. Of under 100,000 clones listed, around 85% are singletons. This specimen was CD4+ or CD8+ T cells sorted from blood, taken in a trial of the OX40 agonist ivuxolimab. All receptors come from an adult with an advanced solid tumor such as melanoma, head and neck, liver or kidney cancer.

J is TRBJ2-3 and V is TRBV9; 9 bases line up with TRBD1. After removal of 3 bases from V and 1 base from J, the junction contained 6 bases not matched to a gene. Germline V CDR1 and CDR2: SGDLS, YYNGEE. The CDR3 covers 16 residues. The CDR3 loop reads CASSGTGGAGTDTQYF. CDR3 sequence (DNA): TGTGCCAGCAGCGGAACAGGGGGCGCGGGCACAGATACGCAGTATTTT.

The genes are TRBV7-2 and TRBJ2-7, with D perhaps TRBD2 (5 bases). CDR3 length: 16 amino acids. The germline V gene encodes CDR1 SGHTA and CDR2 FQGNSA. Trimming took 5 bases from V and 2 from J, leaving 19 bases between them. The CDR3 here is CASSVWTASETYEQYF. The CDR3 DNA sequence: TGTGCCAGCAGCGTATGGACTGCGAGTGAGACCTACGAGCAGTACTTC.

The chain has TRBV4-3 and TRBJ1-4; D gene uncertain. Trimming shortened V by 4 bases and J by 0 bases, and 12 bases separated the two germline ends. The CDR3 loop spans 16 amino acids. CDR1 is LGHNA and CDR2 is YSLEER in the germline V gene. This CDR3 is CASSLHPGTTNEKLFF. For the CDR3, the DNA is TGCGCCAGCAGCCTCCACCCCGGGACAACTAATGAAAAACTGTTTTTT.

V usage is TRBV2 and J usage is TRBJ2-4, with D possibly matching TRBD1 (5 bases). The V end was cut by 2 bases, the J end by 3 bases, with 14 bases between. Germline V gene sequence: CDR1 SNHLY, CDR2 FYNNEI. The CDR3 sequence is 16 residues long. The CDR3 coding sequence is TGTGCCAGCAGTGAATCACAGGTTTGGGACAAAAACATTCAGTACTTC. Translation: CASSESQVWDKNIQYF.

This clone has only one observation. The chain recombines TRBV4-1 with TRBJ2-3; D is uncertain. The CDR3 length is 14 residues. V was cut by 0 bases and J by 4 bases, with 8 bases left in between. Germline loops: CDR1 MGHRA, CDR2 YSYEKL. In DNA form, the CDR3 reads TGCGCCAGCAGCCAAGATCTGACGGCAGATACGCAGTATTTT. Translation: CASSQDLTADTQYF.

The rearrangement joins TRBV5-4 to TRBJ2-2, with a possible D match to TRBD1 (5 bases). V was clipped by 2 bases and J by 6 bases, with 8 bases between them. Germline V lookup: CDR1 SGHNT, CDR2 YYREEE (reference sequence). The CDR3 loop spans 13 amino acids. CDR3 in amino acids: CASSLWGSGELFF. The CDR3 region has the DNA TGTGCCAGCAGCTTATGGGGCTCCGGGGAGCTGTTTTTT.

The CDR3 loop reads CASSPGEGRVTDTQYF. The CDR3 coding sequence is TGTGCCAGCAGCCCAGGTGAGGGGCGGGTCACAGATACGCAGTATTTT. The V gene is TRBV4-2, the J gene TRBJ2-3; D could derive from TRBD1 or TRBD2 (5 bases each). The CDR3 runs to 16 residues. Germline V gene data show CDR1 as LGHNA and CDR2 as YNFKEQ. V dropped 4 bases and J dropped 2 bases, with 16 bases sitting between them.

CDR3: CASSSRGLVETQYF. CDR3 DNA sequence: TGTGCCAGCAGCTCCAGGGGGCTCGTGGAGACCCAGTACTTC. The rearrangement uses TRBV5-6 and TRBJ2-5; 8 nucleotides match TRBD1. Germline CDR1 SGHDT, CDR2 YYEEEE. Trimming took 3 bases from V and 5 from J; bases not matched to a gene: 6. This CDR3 is built from 14 residues.

V is TRBV28 and J is TRBJ1-2; D gene unclear. Germline values: CDR1 MDHEN, CDR2 SYDVKM. CDR3 length equals 11 residues. The ends were cut back, 6 bases at V and 5 bases at J, with 7 bases in the middle. This CDR3 reads CASRDYYGYTF. CDR3 DNA: TGTGCCAGCAGGGATTATTATGGCTACACCTTC.

This chain uses TRBV7-7 with TRBJ2-1; weak D call: TRBD2 (6 bases). Germline values: CDR1 SSHAT, CDR2 FNYEAQ (reference sequence). Trimming pared 2 bases from V and 9 bases from J, leaving 14 bases between. This CDR3 has 14 residues. CDR3 residues: CASSLSGGAGEQFF. The DNA of the CDR3 is TGTGCCAGCAGCTTATCAGGAGGGGCGGGTGAGCAGTTCTTC.

This clone was counted only a few times. The chain uses TRBV29-1 and TRBJ1-2; 8 positions agree with TRBD1. Germline values: CDR1 SQVTM, CDR2 ANQGSEA. CDR3 length: 14 residues. V was pared by 5 bases and J by 2 bases, with 7 bases of the junction left unmatched. The CDR3 reads CSVITTGANYGYTF. In DNA, the CDR3 is TGCAGCGTTATTACGACAGGGGCCAACTATGGCTACACCTTC. Using reference TRBV29-1 and TRBJ1-2 for the parts outside the CDR3, the full variable domain is SAVISQKPSRDICQRGTSLTIQCQVDSQVTMMFWYRQQPGQSLTLIATANQGSEATYESGFVIDKFPISRPNLTFSTLTVSNMSPEDSSIYLCSVITTGANYGYTFGSGTRLTVV.

This clone turned up a few times. The genes are TRBV10-3 and TRBJ1-6; D gene ambiguous. Germline lookup yields CDR1 ENHRY and CDR2 SYGVKD. The CDR3 is 12 residues long. Here the CDR3 reads CAAGSLDSPLHF. The CDR3 nucleotides read TGTGCAGCAGGCTCTTTGGATTCACCCCTCCACTTT.

The gene calls are TRBV15 and TRBJ2-7; maybe TRBD1 (6 bases). This CDR3 is built from 15 residues. Germline loops: CDR1 LNHNV, CDR2 YYDKDF (reference sequence). The V end lost 5 bases, the J end lost 5 bases, and 19 bases lay between the germline ends. As DNA, the CDR3 is TGTGCCACCAGCGTCACCGGGACAAGAGCACACGAGCAGTACTTC. Protein product: CATSVTGTRAHEQYF.

J is TRBJ1-3 and V is TRBV7-2; D is perhaps TRBD1 (5 bases). The CDR3 has 16 amino acids. CDR1 and CDR2 from the germline V gene are SGHTA and FQGNSA. Trimming took off 1 base at V and 4 bases at J, with 14 bases between the two ends. This CDR3 is CASSLGIPTVGNTIYF. The CDR3 DNA sequence: TGTGCCAGCAGCTTAGGTATCCCGACAGTCGGAAACACCATATATTTT.

The rearrangement links TRBV5-1 to TRBJ2-5, with D perhaps matching TRBD2 (5 bases). CDR1 and CDR2 from the germline V gene are SGHRS and YFSETQ. CDR3 length: 15 residues. With 6 bases removed from V and 4 bases from J, the gap between germline ends came to 19 bases. The CDR3 sequence: CASTLSHRGGETQYF. CDR3 nucleotides: TGCGCCAGCACCCTAAGTCACCGAGGAGGAGAGACCCAGTACTTC.

The chain recombines TRBV21-1 with TRBJ2-5. TRBV21-1 is designated a pseudogene. This CDR3 spans 12 amino acids. The CDR3 loop reads CASSKGRETQYF. In DNA form, the CDR3 reads TGTGCCAGCAGCAAGGGTCGAGAGACCCAGTACTTC.

This clone was picked up one time. The V and J genes are TRBV7-8 and TRBJ1-3; 8 nucleotides line up with TRBD1. V was pared by 6 bases and J by 1 base, with 5 bases of the junction left unmatched. Germline V gene sequence: CDR1 SGHVS, CDR2 FQNEAQ. This CDR3 spans 15 amino acids. In nucleotides, the CDR3 is TGTGCCAGCAGGCCTACAGGGGGGTCTGGAAACACCATATATTTT. Encoded protein: CASRPTGGSGNTIYF. The full variable domain, rest sourced from reference TRBV7-8 and TRBJ1-3, is GAGVSQSPRYKVAKRGQDVALRCDPISGHVSLFWYQQALGQGPEFLTYFQNEAQLDKSGLPSDRFFAERPEGSVSTLKIQRTQQEDSAVYLCASRPTGGSGNTIYFGEGSWLTVV.

This clone was seen more than once but under ten times. The CDR3 sequence: CASSPAGSSGNNEQFF. The CDR3 nucleotides read TGCGCCAGCAGCCCCGCCGGGTCTAGCGGGAACAATGAGCAGTTCTTC. The chain combines TRBV5-1 with TRBJ2-1, with 9 nucleotides matching TRBD2. The CDR3 has 16 residues. V dropped 4 bases and J dropped 5; count of bases not matched to a gene: 10. The germline CDR1 and CDR2 sequences are SGHRS and YFSETQ.

The J gene is TRBJ2-4, the V gene TRBV5-6; D not resolved. V shed 3 bases and J shed 6 bases, with 16 bases lying between them. This CDR3 is built from 15 residues. Looked up from germline, CDR1 is SGHDT and CDR2 is YYEEEE. The CDR3 spells CASSSEGFNLNIQYF. The DNA for the CDR3 is TGTGCCAGCAGCTCGGAAGGGTTTAACTTAAACATTCAGTACTTC.

This chain connects TRBV5-1 to TRBJ2-2; 8 bases fit TRBD1. The CDR3 covers 15 residues. The trim removed 2 bases at V and 7 bases at J, leaving 7 bases unmatched. Germline V CDR1 and CDR2: SGHRS, YFSETQ. CDR3 sequence: CASSLSAGGLGELFF. CDR3 DNA: TGCGCCAGCAGCTTATCGGCAGGGGGCCTCGGGGAGCTGTTTTTT.

This sequence joins TRBV6-6 and TRBJ1-6; D remains ambiguous. CDR1 is MNHNY, CDR2 SVGAGI, per germline (reference sequence). This CDR3 has 13 amino acids. V lost 7 bases, J lost 3 bases, and 7 bases lay in between. Here the CDR3 reads CASTNGYNSPLHF. DNA of the CDR3: TGTGCCAGCACGAACGGCTATAATTCACCCCTCCACTTT.

The chain couples TRBV5-1 to TRBJ2-7, with 8 bases lining up with TRBD2. Germline V gives CDR1 SGHRS, CDR2 YFSETQ. The V and J ends lost 1 base and 2 bases, in that order; junction bases with no gene match: 2. The CDR3 totals 14 residues. The CDR3 coding sequence is TGCGCCAGCAGCTTGCGGGAGGGGGCCTACGAGCAGTACTTC. This translates into CASSLREGAYEQYF.

The J gene is TRBJ1-2, the V gene TRBV19; D remains unclear. V was trimmed by 9 bases and J by 4 bases, leaving 21 bases between them. The germline V gene encodes CDR1 LNHDA and CDR2 SQIVND (reference sequence). This CDR3 contains 15 residues. Written as DNA, the CDR3 is TGTGCCAGCGCCTTCCGGTCAGAAACTCCCTATGGCTACACCTTC. Translating gives CASAFRSETPYGYTF.

Notes on this clone: This CDR3 is also generated by other DNA sequences in the sample. V is TRBV5-1 and J is TRBJ2-7; 9 bases agree with TRBD2. This CDR3 is built from 14 residues. Germline CDR1 SGHRS, CDR2 YFSETQ. Trimming removed 2 bases from V and 2 bases from J; junction bases left unmatched: 2. DNA for the CDR3: TGCGCCAGCAGCTTAGCGGGGGGCCCCTACGAGCAGTACTTC. It encodes CASSLAGGPYEQYF.

The V and J genes are TRBV7-2 and TRBJ2-7; 9 bases map to TRBD1. The length of the CDR3 is 15 residues. V shed 1 base, J shed 2 bases, and the junction held 3 bases outside the gene matches. Germline V lookup: CDR1 SGHTA, CDR2 FQGNSA. The CDR3 protein is CASSLVGQGTYEQYF. The CDR3 DNA reads as TGTGCCAGCAGCTTAGTGGGACAGGGTACCTACGAGCAGTACTTC.

A remark on this clone: At the DNA level, this CDR3 is encoded by other sequences in the same sample as well. The CDR3 loop reads CASSLGAGRDYEQYF. CDR3 bases: TGTGCCAGCAGCCTGGGGGCAGGCAGGGACTACGAGCAGTACTTC. The chain employs TRBV7-2 and TRBJ2-7; a possible D gene is TRBD1 (6 bases). From germline, CDR1 is SGHTA and CDR2 FQGNSA. This CDR3 comprises 15 residues. Trimming shortened V by 5 bases and J by 3 bases, and 17 bases separated the two germline ends.

This chain uses TRBV5-8 with TRBJ2-2; D ambiguous. Germline CDR1 is SGHTS and CDR2 is YDEGEE. The CDR3 contains 11 residues. V was trimmed by 3 bases and J by 6 bases, leaving 3 bases between them. Here the CDR3 reads CASSYAGELFF. CDR3 nucleotides: TGTGCCAGCAGCTATGCCGGGGAGCTGTTTTTT. Full variable domain (rest looked up from reference TRBV5-8 and TRBJ2-2): EAGVTQSPTHLIKTRGQQATLRCSPISGHTSVYWYQQALGLGLQFLLWYDEGEERNRGNFPPRFSGRQFPNYSSELNVNALELEDSALYLCASSYAGELFFGEGSRLTVL.

V usage is TRBV7-9 and J usage is TRBJ1-5, with D tentatively TRBD1 (6 bases). CDR3 length: 17 amino acids. CDR1 and CDR2 (germline): SEHNR, FQNEAQ (reference sequence). V dropped 5 bases and J dropped 0 bases, with 17 bases sitting between them. Here the CDR3 DNA reads TGTGCCAGCAGCCCAGCGGGGGCAGTAGATAGCAATCAGCCCCAGCATTTT. Translated, it gives CASSPAGAVDSNQPQHF.